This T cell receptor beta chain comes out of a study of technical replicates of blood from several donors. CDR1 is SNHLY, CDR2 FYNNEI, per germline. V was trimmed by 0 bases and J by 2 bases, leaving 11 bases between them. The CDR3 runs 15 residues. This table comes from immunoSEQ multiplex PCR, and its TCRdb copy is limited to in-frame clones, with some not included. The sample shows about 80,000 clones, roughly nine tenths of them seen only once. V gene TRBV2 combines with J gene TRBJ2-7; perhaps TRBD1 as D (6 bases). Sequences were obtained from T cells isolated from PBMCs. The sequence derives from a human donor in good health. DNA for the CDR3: TGTGCCAGCAGTGAAGCCGACAGGATCGCCTACGAGCAGTACTTC. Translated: CASSEADRIAYEQYF.